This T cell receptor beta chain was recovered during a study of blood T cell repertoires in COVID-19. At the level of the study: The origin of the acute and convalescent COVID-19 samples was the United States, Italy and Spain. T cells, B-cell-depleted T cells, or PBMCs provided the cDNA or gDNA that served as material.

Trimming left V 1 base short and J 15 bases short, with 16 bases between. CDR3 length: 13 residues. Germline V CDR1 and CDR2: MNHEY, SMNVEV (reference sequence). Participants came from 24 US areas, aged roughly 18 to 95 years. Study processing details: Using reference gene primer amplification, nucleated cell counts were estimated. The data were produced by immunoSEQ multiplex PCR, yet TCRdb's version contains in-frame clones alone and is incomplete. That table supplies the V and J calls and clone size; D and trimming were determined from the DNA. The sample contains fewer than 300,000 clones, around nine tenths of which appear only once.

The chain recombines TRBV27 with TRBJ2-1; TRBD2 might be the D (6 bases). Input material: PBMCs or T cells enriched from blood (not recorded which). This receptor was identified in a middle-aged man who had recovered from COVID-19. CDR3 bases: TGTGCCAGCAGTTTATTAGGCACGCGGGACCTGTTCTTC. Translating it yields CASSLLGTRDLFF.